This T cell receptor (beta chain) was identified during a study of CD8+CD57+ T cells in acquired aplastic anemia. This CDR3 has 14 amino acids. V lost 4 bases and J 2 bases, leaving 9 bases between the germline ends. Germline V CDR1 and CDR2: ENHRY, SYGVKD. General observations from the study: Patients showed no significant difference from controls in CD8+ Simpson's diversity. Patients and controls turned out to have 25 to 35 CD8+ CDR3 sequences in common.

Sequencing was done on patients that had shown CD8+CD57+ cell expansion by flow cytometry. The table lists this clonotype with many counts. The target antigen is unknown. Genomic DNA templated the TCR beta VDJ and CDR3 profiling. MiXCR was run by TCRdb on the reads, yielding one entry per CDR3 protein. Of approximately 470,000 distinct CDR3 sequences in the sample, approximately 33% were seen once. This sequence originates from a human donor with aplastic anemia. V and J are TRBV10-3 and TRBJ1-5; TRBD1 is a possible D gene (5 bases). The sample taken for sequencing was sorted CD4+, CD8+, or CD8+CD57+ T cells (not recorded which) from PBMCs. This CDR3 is CAISVGGGNQPQHF. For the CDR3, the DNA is TGTGCCATCAGTGTCGGGGGAGGCAATCAGCCCCAGCATTTT.